This T cell receptor (beta chain) was identified during a study of OX40 agonist ivuxolimab in advanced cancers. Clones were read by immunoSEQ multiplex PCR, and TCRdb kept only the in-frame ones, dropping some. Among some 100,000 clones listed, 70% to 90% were seen once. The cohort excluded patients with autoimmune disease history or systemic immunosuppression. Points from the study as a whole: Relative to CD4+, CD8+ T cells held more expanded clones on average. Those patients achieving a partial response at 0.1-3.0 mg/kg showed among the lowest clonal expansion.

A note on this clone: Its antigen remains unknown.

The V end lost 4 bases, the J end lost 0 bases, and 18 bases lay between the germline ends. The germline CDR1 and CDR2 sequences are MGHRA and YSYEKL. This CDR3 region has 17 residues. This material consisted of CD4+ or CD8+ T cells sorted from blood, taken in a trial of the OX40 agonist ivuxolimab. The sequence was collected from an adult with an advanced solid tumor such as melanoma, head and neck, liver or kidney cancer. The chain combines TRBV4-1 with TRBJ1-1; weak D call: TRBD1 (5 bases). In DNA, the CDR3 is TGCGCCAGCAGCCGAGATGGGACGCCGCGGGTGAACACTGAAGCTTTCTTT. This translates into CASSRDGTPRVNTEAFF.